Below are 20 T cell receptor beta chains sequenced from a single sample in a study of cytomegalovirus exposure and HLA in healthy donors. The PCR made use of 60 Vbeta and 13 Jbeta primers. The data were produced by immunoSEQ multiplex PCR, yet TCRdb's version contains in-frame clones alone and is incomplete. The profile shows nearly 110,000 clones, around 85% of them singletons. Sequencing used PBMCs. The source is a man aged 60 to 75 in good health and CMV-seronegative.

The CDR3 coding sequence is TGTGCCAGCAGTTTCAGAACGAACACTGAAGCTTTCTTT. Its translation: CASSFRTNTEAFF. This chain links TRBV28 with TRBJ1-1, with no clear D. The CDR3 is 13 amino acids. Trimming left V 3 bases short and J 1 base short, with 6 bases between. Germline loops: CDR1 MDHEN, CDR2 SYDVKM.

The V call is TRBV14, the J call TRBJ2-5; 12 bases match TRBD2. This CDR3 has 16 residues. Germline CDR1 SGHDN, CDR2 FVKESK. With V trimmed by 3 bases and J by 4 bases, 6 bases remained unmatched. The CDR3 region has the DNA TGTGCCAGCAGCCATGGACGGACTAGCGGGGCAGAGACCCAGTACTTC. It yields the protein CASSHGRTSGAETQYF.

CDR3 amino acids: CASSLEWRGAGTDTQYF. The CDR3 nucleotides read TGCGCCAGCAGCTTGGAGTGGCGGGGGGCCGGCACAGATACGCAGTATTTT. The V gene is TRBV5-1, the J gene TRBJ2-3; TRBD2 aligns across 8 bases. V shed 0 bases and J 1 base; nucleotides not matched to a gene: 7. Germline CDR1 and CDR2: SGHRS and YFSETQ. The CDR3 runs to 17 residues.

The chain combines TRBV4-1 with TRBJ1-5, with D perhaps TRBD1 (6 bases). Per the germline V gene, CDR1 is MGHRA and CDR2 is YSYEKL. Trimming shortened V by 3 bases and J by 2 bases, and 23 bases separated the two germline ends. The CDR3 covers 19 residues. CDR3 DNA sequence: TGCGCCAGCAGCCATAGACAGGAAGGTGGGGCTGACGGCAATCAGCCCCAGCATTTT. Protein: CASSHRQEGGADGNQPQHF.

The rearrangement joins TRBV5-1 to TRBJ1-6, with 9 bases matching TRBD1. The CDR3 has 16 amino acids. Trimming removed 4 bases from V and 8 bases from J; junction bases left unmatched: 10. Germline CDR1 and CDR2: SGHRS and YFSETQ. The CDR3 here is CASSPSPDRGYSPLHF. CDR3 nucleotide sequence: TGCGCCAGCAGCCCCAGCCCCGACAGGGGGTATTCACCCCTCCACTTT.

This rearrangement joins TRBV7-2 to TRBJ2-5; D unclear. Trimming took off 6 bases at V and 5 bases at J, with 13 bases between the two ends. The CDR3 loop spans 13 amino acids. CDR1 and CDR2 (germline): SGHTA, FQGNSA. CDR3 coding DNA: TGTGCCAGCAGTTTTAGTACGTCGGAGACCCAGTACTTC. This gives the protein CASSFSTSETQYF. Full variable domain (remainder filled in from reference TRBV7-2 and TRBJ2-5): GAGVSQSPSNKVTEKGKDVELRCDPISGHTALYWYRQSLGQGLEFLIYFQGNSAPDKSGLPSDRFSAERTGGSVSTLTIQRTQQEDSAVYLCASSFSTSETQYFGPGTRLLVL.

The chain couples TRBV7-2 to TRBJ1-1; possible D gene TRBD1, 6 bases. The ends were cut back, 1 base at V and 5 bases at J, with 8 bases in the middle. The CDR3 spans 13 residues. Germline CDR1 SGHTA, CDR2 FQGNSA. CDR3 DNA: TGTGCCAGCAGCTTAGGAGGGGGAACTGAAGCTTTCTTT. Protein: CASSLGGGTEAFF.

The CDR3 region has the DNA TGTGCCAGCAGCGCGGATACTAGCTCCTACAATGAGCAGTTCTTC. Translation gives CASSADTSSYNEQFF. The chain carries TRBV5-8 and TRBJ2-1, with a possible D match to TRBD2 (5 bases). With 4 bases removed from V and 0 bases from J, the gap between germline ends came to 11 bases. Germline CDR1 is SGHTS and CDR2 is YDEGEE. CDR3 length equals 15 residues. Together with reference TRBV5-8 and TRBJ2-1, the CDR3 gives the full variable domain: EAGVTQSPTHLIKTRGQQATLRCSPISGHTSVYWYQQALGLGLQFLLWYDEGEERNRGNFPPRFSGRQFPNYSSELNVNALELEDSALYLCASSADTSSYNEQFFGPGTRLTVL.

This chain joins TRBV4-2 and TRBJ2-3; 7 bases fit TRBD2. The CDR3 has 17 residues. V gave up 4 bases and J gave up 2 bases; unmatched junction bases: 12. The V gene's germline CDR1 is LGHNA and CDR2 YNFKEQ. This CDR3 reads CASSPTTSTEATDTQYF. For the CDR3, the DNA is TGTGCCAGCAGCCCGACGACTAGCACCGAGGCCACAGATACGCAGTATTTT.

The chain links TRBV14 to TRBJ2-1; no clear D gene. The CDR3 sequence is 13 residues long. Germline V gene data show CDR1 as SGHDN and CDR2 as FVKESK. V was pared by 1 base and J by 10 bases, with 11 bases between. In DNA form, the CDR3 reads TGTGCCAGCAGCCAAGCGTACATTAGCGAGCAGTTCTTC. Amino acids: CASSQAYISEQFF.

In regard to this clone: Other DNA sequences in this specimen translate into the identical CDR3. The chain employs TRBV5-1 and TRBJ2-5; 10 bases match TRBD2. Germline V gives CDR1 SGHRS, CDR2 YFSETQ. This CDR3 is 14 amino acids long. Losses at the gene ends were 3 bases for V and 5 bases for J; bases not matched to a gene: 4. CDR3 region: CASSSLAGVETQYF. In DNA form, the CDR3 reads TGCGCCAGCAGCTCCCTAGCGGGGGTGGAGACCCAGTACTTC.

The chain links TRBV14 to TRBJ2-1; D is perhaps TRBD1 (5 bases). Germline V gene lookup returns CDR1 SGHDN and CDR2 FVKESK. V dropped 4 bases and J dropped 12 bases, with 16 bases sitting between them. CDR3 size: 13 residues. CDR3 nucleotide sequence: TGTGCCAGCAGCCCGAATAGGGGCGGCGGGCAGTTCTTC. Protein: CASSPNRGGGQFF.

The V call is TRBV7-2, the J call TRBJ1-1; weak D call: TRBD1 (5 bases). V lost 6 bases and J 5 bases, leaving 19 bases between the germline ends. The CDR3 covers 15 residues. CDR1 SGHTA and CDR2 FQGNSA come from the germline V gene. The CDR3 nucleotides read TGTGCCAGCAGTTATCTCAGGCGGGGCGGAACTGAAGCTTTCTTT. Translated: CASSYLRRGGTEAFF.

This clone came up once. The chain is built from TRBV7-2 and TRBJ2-5; no clear D. Trimming took off 3 bases at V and 8 bases at J, with 7 bases between the two ends. Germline V CDR1 and CDR2: SGHTA, FQGNSA. This CDR3 has 11 amino acids. CDR3 sequence: CASSFRGTQYF. The CDR3 DNA is TGTGCCAGCAGCTTTAGAGGAACCCAGTACTTC.

The gene calls are TRBV7-9 and TRBJ1-4; a possible D gene is TRBD1 (5 bases). Germline CDR1 SEHNR, CDR2 FQNEAQ (reference sequence). The CDR3 is 15 amino acids. Trimming cost V 5 bases and J 8 bases, with 18 bases left between them. The CDR3 protein is CASSPGDSASEKLFF. Written as DNA, the CDR3 is TGTGCCAGCAGCCCGGGGGACTCGGCAAGCGAAAAACTGTTTTTT.

This clone was picked up one time. The CDR3 region is CASSLKQGYQETQYF. Written as DNA, the CDR3 is TGTGCCAGCAGCCTTAAGCAGGGCTACCAAGAGACCCAGTACTTC. The chain couples TRBV5-4 to TRBJ2-5, with D maybe TRBD1 (5 bases). The CDR3 totals 15 residues. V lost 4 bases, J lost 0 bases, and 13 bases lay in between. CDR1 and CDR2 (germline): SGHNT, YYREEE (reference sequence).

The chain joins TRBV7-2 to TRBJ1-5; the match to TRBD1 covers 7 bases. This CDR3 is built from 15 residues. Per the germline V gene, CDR1 is SGHTA and CDR2 is FQGNSA. The trim removed 4 bases at V and 7 bases at J, leaving 10 bases unmatched. CDR3 sequence: CASSWGPDRAQPQHF. The DNA for the CDR3 is TGTGCCAGCAGCTGGGGGCCTGACAGGGCCCAGCCCCAGCATTTT.

This rearrangement joins TRBV19 to TRBJ1-5; D unclear. Germline lookup yields CDR1 LNHDA and CDR2 SQIVND (reference sequence). This CDR3 has 16 amino acids. Trimming removed 5 bases from V and 1 base from J, with 15 bases in between. The CDR3 DNA follows: TGTGCCAGTAGTCCCCGTGGAGGCACCAGCAATCAGCCCCAGCATTTT. This encodes CASSPRGGTSNQPQHF.

The chain joins TRBV7-3 to TRBJ2-2; D is ambiguous. The CDR3 is 12 residues long. Between the trimmed V and J ends, which lost 0 bases and 9 bases, there was a span of 5 bases. CDR1 and CDR2 from the germline V gene are SGHTA and FQGTGA. CDR3 protein: CASSLTGWELFF. The CDR3 region has the DNA TGTGCCAGCAGCTTAACCGGTTGGGAGCTGTTTTTT. Looking up the rest from reference TRBV7-3 and TRBJ2-2 gives the full variable domain: GAGVSQTPSNKVTEKGKYVELRCDPISGHTALYWYRQSLGQGPEFLIYFQGTGAADDSGLPNDRFFAVRPEGSVSTLKIQRTERGDSAVYLCASSLTGWELFFGEGSRLTVL.

The chain joins TRBV5-1 to TRBJ2-3; the match to TRBD2 covers 9 bases. The CDR3 runs 16 residues. J was trimmed by 0 bases and V by 3 bases; bases with no gene match: 5. Germline CDR1 reads SGHRS; CDR2 reads YFSETQ. CDR3 DNA sequence: TGCGCCAGCAGCTGGATCAGCGGGAGGAGCACAGATACGCAGTATTTT. It specifies CASSWISGRSTDTQYF.